This entry lists 19 T cell receptor beta chains sequenced from one sample in a study of T-cell memory formation after mild COVID-19. TCRdb itself ran the 5' RACE reads through MiXCR, one entry per CDR3 protein. The sample includes about 340,000 distinct CDR3 sequences, 10% to 15% of them seen just once. Input material: PBMCs or a T cell subset sorted from them (not recorded which). The source of these receptors is a man younger than 30 who had mild COVID-19 (a few samples of this study predate the infection). Cell type and time point are not known.

This sequence joins TRBV9 and TRBJ2-1; perhaps TRBD2 as D (5 bases). There are 15 residues in the CDR3. The germline V gene has CDR1 SGDLS and CDR2 YYNGEE. The V gene lost 3 bases and the J gene lost 2 bases, with 12 bases spanning the gap. The CDR3 spells CASSAQRTPYNEQFF. The CDR3 DNA reads TGTGCCAGCAGCGCACAGCGGACCCCCTACAATGAGCAGTTCTTC.

This clonotype turned up a few times. This chain joins TRBV7-9 and TRBJ1-1; D ambiguous. The CDR3 sequence is 13 residues long. Trimming removed 5 bases at V and 4 bases at J, with 11 bases between. Per germline, CDR1 SEHNR and CDR2 FQNEAQ (reference sequence). The CDR3 DNA follows: TGTGCCAGCAGCCAACTAGAGGGCACTGAAGCTTTCTTT. It codes for CASSQLEGTEAFF. Variable domain in full (rest from reference TRBV7-9 and TRBJ1-1): DTGVSQNPRHKITKRGQNVTFRCDPISEHNRLYWYRQTLGQGPEFLTYFQNEAQLEKSRLLSDRFSAERPKGSFSTLEIQRTEQGDSAMYLCASSQLEGTEAFFGQGTRLTVV.

This clonotype was counted a few times. The CDR3 protein is CASSRQGENTGELFF. The CDR3 bases are TGCGCCAGCAGCCGACAGGGGGAGAACACCGGGGAGCTGTTTTTT. V and J are TRBV5-1 and TRBJ2-2; 9 nucleotides agree with TRBD1. Germline V gives CDR1 SGHRS, CDR2 YFSETQ. The CDR3 is made up of 15 amino acids. Germline trimming cut 4 bases from V and 1 base from J; bases unmatched to any gene: 2.

The rearrangement links TRBV7-6 to TRBJ1-1; 10 bases line up with TRBD1. V dropped 4 bases and J dropped 0; count of bases not matched to a gene: 5. The CDR3 contains 16 residues. Germline V gives CDR1 SGHVS, CDR2 FNYEAQ. The CDR3 bases are TGTGCCAGCAGCTACGACAGGGGGCAAATGAACACTGAAGCTTTCTTT. As protein: CASSYDRGQMNTEAFF.

This clonotype has more than one count but fewer than ten. V gene TRBV9 combines with J gene TRBJ2-1; 7 nucleotides line up with TRBD2. V lost 4 bases and J lost 6; bases outside the gene matches: 10. Germline V lookup: CDR1 SGDLS, CDR2 YYNGEE. CDR3 length: 15 residues. CDR3 protein: CASSPRTSLANEQFF. The CDR3 nucleotides read TGTGCCAGCAGCCCTAGGACTAGTCTAGCCAATGAGCAGTTCTTC.

This clonotype was seen a handful of times. The rearrangement links TRBV7-9 to TRBJ1-6; D is perhaps TRBD1 (5 bases). The germline CDR1 and CDR2 sequences are SEHNR and FQNEAQ (reference sequence). The length of the CDR3 is 15 residues. Trimming shortened V by 6 bases and J by 5 bases, and 14 bases separated the two germline ends. The DNA for the CDR3 is TGTGCCAGCAGTACCGGGGCAGAGGATAATTCACCCCTCCACTTT. Translating gives CASSTGAEDNSPLHF.

This clonotype was seen only a few times. The genes are TRBV4-3 and TRBJ1-5, with D perhaps TRBD1 (5 bases). Germline assignment: CDR1 LGHNA and CDR2 YSLEER. The V end lost 0 bases, the J end lost 0 bases, and 15 bases lay between the germline ends. The CDR3 runs 18 residues. CDR3 bases: TGCGCCAGCAGCCAAGATTTAGCAGGGCCAGATAGCAATCAGCCCCAGCATTTT. As protein: CASSQDLAGPDSNQPQHF.

The rearrangement uses TRBV15 and TRBJ1-5; D is uncertain. Germline CDR1 is LNHNV and CDR2 is YYDKDF (reference sequence). V was trimmed by 1 base and J by 5 bases, leaving 15 bases between them. The CDR3 is made up of 16 amino acids. The CDR3 DNA reads as TGTGCCACCAGCAGAGCTCGTGGAGAGGGAGATCAGCCCCAGCATTTT. This sequence encodes CATSRARGEGDQPQHF.

This clonotype was seen ten or more times. The rearrangement links TRBV6-2 or TRBV6-3 to TRBJ1-5, with D uncertain. The CDR3 loop spans 15 amino acids. The germline V and J ends were trimmed by 6 bases and 0 bases, with 12 bases remaining between them. CDR1 MNHEY and CDR2 SVGEGT come from the germline V gene. In nucleotides, the CDR3 is TGTGCCAGCAGGGTTGATGGGTCTAGCAATCAGCCCCAGCATTTT. It yields the protein CASRVDGSSNQPQHF.

The genes are TRBV4-3 and TRBJ2-2; TRBD2 is a possible D gene (6 bases). The germline gives CDR1 LGHNA, CDR2 YSLEER. The CDR3 loop spans 14 amino acids. V gave up 0 bases and J gave up 7 bases, with 9 bases separating them. The CDR3 nucleotides read TGCGCCAGCAGCCAAGAAGGAGGGAACGGGGAGCTGTTTTTT. It encodes CASSQEGGNGELFF.

This clonotype was counted many times. The chain recombines TRBV20-1 with TRBJ1-1; D unclear. CDR1 is DFQATT and CDR2 is SNEGSKA in the germline V gene (reference sequence). This CDR3 comprises 16 residues. The V gene lost 1 base and the J gene lost 1 base, with 16 bases spanning the gap. CDR3 nucleotide sequence: TGCAGTGCTAGAGCCCCGTACCTGGAGGGGAACACTGAAGCTTTCTTT. Its protein product is CSARAPYLEGNTEAFF.

This clonotype was detected only a few times. This chain uses TRBV11-2 with TRBJ2-1; D possibly matches TRBD1 or TRBD2 (6 bases each). Germline V gene sequence: CDR1 SGHAT, CDR2 FQNNGV. V was shortened by 4 bases and J by 0 bases, with 13 bases between the two germline ends. The CDR3 has 16 amino acids. For the CDR3, the DNA is TGTGCCAGCAGCTCACGGGGGCCAAGCTCCTACAATGAGCAGTTCTTC. This sequence encodes CASSSRGPSSYNEQFF.

This clonotype was detected a few times. The J gene is TRBJ2-3, the V gene TRBV4-3; maybe TRBD2 (5 bases). V was shortened by 1 base and J by 5 bases, with 13 bases between the two germline ends. The germline V gene encodes CDR1 LGHNA and CDR2 YSLEER. This CDR3 has 15 residues. CDR3 nucleotide sequence: TGCGCCAGCAGCCAAGGGGCAGTTCGGGAAGATACGCAGTATTTT. Its translation: CASSQGAVREDTQYF.

J is TRBJ1-1 and V is TRBV6-2 or TRBV6-3, with D unclear. This CDR3 spans 15 amino acids. V was shortened by 5 bases and J by 5 bases, with 18 bases between the two germline ends. Looked up from germline, CDR1 is MNHEY and CDR2 is SVGEGT. The CDR3, as DNA: TGTGCCAGCAGTCGCATCCCGCGGGGAGGAACTGAAGCTTTCTTT. Residues: CASSRIPRGGTEAFF.

J is TRBJ2-2 and V is TRBV3-1; the D gene could be TRBD1 or TRBD2 (7 bases each). The CDR3 totals 15 residues. Between the trimmed V and J ends, which lost 2 bases and 4 bases, there was a span of 11 bases. Germline V gives CDR1 LGHDT, CDR2 YNNKEL (reference sequence). The DNA of the CDR3 is TGTGCCAGCAGCCAATGGGAGGGGGCCACCGGGGAGCTGTTTTTT. Amino acid sequence: CASSQWEGATGELFF. Complete variable domain (other parts from reference TRBV3-1 and TRBJ2-2): DTAVSQTPKYLVTQMGNDKSIKCEQNLGHDTMYWYKQDSKKFLKIMFSYNNKELIINETVPNRFSPKSPDKAHLNLHINSLELGDSAVYFCASSQWEGATGELFFGEGSRLTVL.

V and J are TRBV4-3 and TRBJ2-2, with 7 positions matching TRBD2. CDR3 length: 18 amino acids. J was trimmed by 11 bases and V by 0 bases; bases with no gene match: 18. Germline values: CDR1 LGHNA, CDR2 YSLEER. This CDR3 is CASSQDTRAAGRVGELFF. CDR3 sequence (DNA): TGCGCCAGCAGCCAAGACACGAGAGCTGCAGGGAGGGTCGGTGAGCTGTTTTTT.

This clonotype has only a few counts. This sequence joins TRBV6-5 and TRBJ1-1; maybe TRBD1 (5 bases). V was trimmed by 1 base and J by 11 bases, leaving 14 bases between them. CDR3 length: 13 amino acids. Germline V gene lookup returns CDR1 MNHEY and CDR2 SVGAGI. The CDR3: CASSYFRQSGAFF. As DNA, the CDR3 is TGTGCCAGCAGTTACTTCCGACAGTCAGGGGCTTTCTTT.

V gene TRBV5-1 combines with J gene TRBJ2-5; 9 bases are a match to TRBD1. The end of the DNA fits TRBJ2-1 better, so the J call may be wrong. Germline CDR1 SGHRS, CDR2 YFSETQ. CDR3 length: 14 amino acids. The CDR3 coding sequence is TGCGCCAGCAGCGACCTACAGGGGGCCAATGAGCAGTTCTTC. As protein: CASSDLQGANEQFF.

The V and J genes are TRBV11-1 and TRBJ2-4; D not resolved. The CDR3 runs 13 residues. The V gene's germline CDR1 is SGHAT and CDR2 FQDESV (reference sequence). V was pared by 5 bases and J by 4 bases, with 9 bases between. CDR3 loop: CASSPDGKNIQYF. The CDR3 DNA reads as TGTGCCAGCAGCCCCGACGGGAAAAACATTCAGTACTTC.